This T cell receptor (beta chain) was sequenced in a study of cytomegalovirus exposure and HLA in healthy donors. Study-wide findings and caveats: When a later analysis was performed, an Asian-associated ancestry cluster reportedly had fewer N-insertions than the roughly 630-donor mean. Cytomegalovirus association was listed for 150 or so TCR beta chains. Within an earlier analysis, most TCR beta V segments proved productive either about 90% or about 30% of the time.

A remark on this clone: Its specificity is not known.

Trimming stripped 0 bases from V and 6 bases from J, with 13 bases between. The CDR3 is 14 residues long. Germline V gives CDR1 SGDLS, CDR2 YYNGEE. Vbeta (60) and Jbeta (13) primers were used in the PCR. Profiled with immunoSEQ multiplex PCR; TCRdb holds only in-frame clones, not every one. This table holds about 90,000 clones. V and J are TRBV9 and TRBJ2-7; TRBD1 might be the D (6 bases). The TCR originated in a woman younger than 45 in good health and CMV-seronegative. The sequenced sample was PBMCs. CDR3 loop: CASSVDPLGGEQYF. CDR3 bases: TGTGCCAGCAGCGTAGACCCGTTAGGGGGCGAGCAGTACTTC.